This entry lists 29 T cell receptor beta chains sequenced from one sample in a study of blood T cells in healthy people across ages. Combining a sample-barcoded 5' primer with a J-beta primer mix, a second PCR ran for roughly 7 to 12 cycles. Via MiXCR, TCRdb re-called the 5' RACE reads, giving one row per CDR3 protein. The top ten clones hold roughly 40% of a sample with about 750,000 distinct CDR3 sequences, about 48% of them seen once. Material for sequencing was blood. The receptor set was obtained from an elderly man in good health.

Here the CDR3 reads CASSSQGWNTEAFF. The CDR3 coding sequence is TGTGCCAGCAGTTCTCAGGGTTGGAACACTGAAGCTTTCTTT. The chain combines TRBV27 with TRBJ1-1; a possible D gene is TRBD1 (5 bases). Germline CDR1 reads MNHEY; CDR2 reads SMNVEV (reference sequence). The CDR3 spans 14 residues. V lost 4 bases and J lost 1, with 10 bases in between.

This clonotype was found a few times. The chain employs TRBV20-1 and TRBJ2-7; D is ambiguous. Germline lookup yields CDR1 DFQATT and CDR2 SNEGSKA (reference sequence). The CDR3 is made up of 13 amino acids. The V and J ends lost 1 base and 1 base respectively, with 8 bases between them. The CDR3 DNA reads as TGCAGTGCTAGAGTGGCGTGGTCCTACGAGCAGTACTTC. It is translated as CSARVAWSYEQYF.

The V call is TRBV3-1, the J call TRBJ1-6; D may be TRBD1 (6 bases). The CDR3 consists of 14 residues. Trimming left V 6 bases short and J 4 bases short, with 10 bases between. Per the germline V gene, CDR1 is LGHDT and CDR2 is YNNKEL (reference sequence). The CDR3 nucleotides read TGTGCCAGCAGAACTGGACAGTATAATTCACCCCTCCACTTT. Residues: CASRTGQYNSPLHF.

The chain joins TRBV27 to TRBJ2-1; no reliable D call. The CDR3 covers 14 residues. CDR1 MNHEY and CDR2 SMNVEV come from the germline V gene (reference sequence). The V and J ends lost 5 bases and 6 bases respectively, with 14 bases between them. The DNA for the CDR3 is TGTGCCAGCAGTCGCCCCGGTGTTACCAATGAGCAGTTCTTC. It translates to CASSRPGVTNEQFF.

J is TRBJ2-1 and V is TRBV6-5, with D maybe TRBD2 (6 bases). From germline, CDR1 is MNHEY and CDR2 SVGAGI. The V gene lost 5 bases and the J gene lost 7 bases, with 15 bases spanning the gap. The CDR3 is made up of 14 amino acids. In DNA, the CDR3 is TGTGCCAGCAGTCTTCGGACTACCTTGAATGAGCAGTTCTTC. This codes for CASSLRTTLNEQFF.

The chain combines TRBV5-1 with TRBJ2-1, with TRBD2 identical over 9 bases. Trimming removed 5 bases from V and 4 bases from J; junction bases left unmatched: 7. The CDR3 sequence is 15 residues long. Per germline, CDR1 SGHRS and CDR2 YFSETQ. In DNA, the CDR3 is TGCGCCAGCAGGTCCACTAGCGGGCTATACAATGAGCAGTTCTTC. Translated: CASRSTSGLYNEQFF.

The gene calls are TRBV7-2 and TRBJ2-2; D gene uncertain. V was cut by 1 base and J by 3 bases, with 3 bases left in between. This CDR3 has 13 residues. CDR1 and CDR2 (germline): SGHTA, FQGNSA. DNA of the CDR3: TGTGCCAGCAGCTTAGTTTACACCGGGGAGCTGTTTTTT. As protein: CASSLVYTGELFF.

This sequence joins TRBV7-8 and TRBJ2-1; 13 positions agree with TRBD2. The CDR3 length is 17 residues. The germline V gene has CDR1 SGHVS and CDR2 FQNEAQ. V lost 4 bases to trimming and J lost 8 bases; unmatched junction nucleotides: 11. The CDR3: CASSSHGTSGNLYEQFF. In nucleotides, the CDR3 is TGTGCCAGCAGCTCACATGGGACTAGCGGGAACCTTTATGAGCAGTTCTTC. Based on the CDR3 plus reference TRBV7-8 and TRBJ2-1, the full variable domain is GAGVSQSPRYKVAKRGQDVALRCDPISGHVSLFWYQQALGQGPEFLTYFQNEAQLDKSGLPSDRFFAERPEGSVSTLKIQRTQQEDSAVYLCASSSHGTSGNLYEQFFGPGTRLTVL.

This clonotype was seen more than once but under ten times. The CDR3 nucleotides read TGCGCCAGCAGCCAAGTGGGTGGCAGGAAGACCTCCGGCTACACCTTC. Its translation: CASSQVGGRKTSGYTF. V and J are TRBV4-1 and TRBJ1-2; D call uncertain. The CDR3 runs to 16 residues. Germline-derived CDR1 and CDR2 are MGHRA and YSYEKL. The germline V and J ends were trimmed by 1 base and 8 bases, with 20 bases remaining between them.

The chain is built from TRBV7-2 and TRBJ2-1; maybe TRBD2 (5 bases). This CDR3 is built from 16 residues. Trimming left V 1 base short and J 5 bases short, with 15 bases between. CDR1 and CDR2 from the germline V gene are SGHTA and FQGNSA. The CDR3 region is CASSLGTGLGHNEQFF. Here the CDR3 DNA reads TGTGCCAGCAGCTTAGGGACCGGACTCGGGCACAATGAGCAGTTCTTC.

There are a few counts of this clonotype. This chain links TRBV2 with TRBJ2-5; D is ambiguous. CDR3 size: 11 residues. Between the trimmed V and J ends, which lost 6 bases and 4 bases, there was a span of 6 bases. The germline V gene encodes CDR1 SNHLY and CDR2 FYNNEI. The CDR3, as DNA: TGTGCCAGCAGAGGCAGAGAGACCCAGTACTTC. Encoded protein: CASRGRETQYF.

The rearrangement joins TRBV29-1 to TRBJ2-1; TRBD2 matches 10 bases. The germline V gene encodes CDR1 SQVTM and CDR2 ANQGSEA. The ends lost 7 bases at V and 9 bases at J; junction bases unmatched: 9. This CDR3 region has 13 residues. DNA of the CDR3: TGCAGCGCTAGAGCGGGAGGGCCGGGTGAGCAGTTCTTC. Translated: CSARAGGPGEQFF.

This clonotype has just a few counts. The genes are TRBV29-1 and TRBJ1-3; D gene unclear. The CDR3 length is 12 residues. The V end lost 4 bases, the J end lost 2 bases, and 6 bases lay between the germline ends. Looked up from germline, CDR1 is SQVTM and CDR2 is ANQGSEA. CDR3 protein: CSVAGTGNTIYF. CDR3 bases: TGCAGCGTTGCTGGGACTGGAAACACCATATATTTT.

This chain connects TRBV4-1 to TRBJ1-2; a possible D gene is TRBD1 (6 bases). Germline V gene sequence: CDR1 MGHRA, CDR2 YSYEKL. Trimming stripped 1 base from V and 8 bases from J, with 11 bases between. There are 13 residues in the CDR3. The CDR3 loop reads CASSQGRGKGYTF. CDR3 DNA: TGCGCCAGCAGCCAAGGCAGGGGAAAGGGCTACACCTTC.

Written as DNA, the CDR3 is TGCAGCGTCCAAGACAGGGTCGGGCAGCCCCAGCATTTT. Its protein is CSVQDRVGQPQHF. The chain carries TRBV29-1 and TRBJ1-5; the match to TRBD1 covers 7 bases. CDR3 length: 13 amino acids. V was clipped by 6 bases and J by 7 bases; unmatched bases: 9. Germline values: CDR1 SQVTM, CDR2 ANQGSEA.

The chain links TRBV30 to TRBJ2-7; tentatively, D is TRBD1 (5 bases). The CDR3 length is 11 residues. Germline assignment: CDR1 GTSNPN and CDR2 SVGIG (reference sequence). With 5 bases removed from V and 6 bases from J, the gap between germline ends came to 11 bases. The CDR3 sequence: CAWGATSEQYF. The CDR3 DNA is TGTGCCTGGGGGGCGACGTCCGAGCAGTACTTC.

The chain carries TRBV7-6 and TRBJ2-7, with a weak D call TRBD1 (6 bases). The CDR3 extends over 15 amino acids. Trimming stripped 5 bases from V and 3 bases from J, with 17 bases between. Per germline, CDR1 SGHVS and CDR2 FNYEAQ. CDR3 region: CASSETGNPFYEQYF. The CDR3 DNA reads TGTGCCAGCAGCGAGACAGGCAATCCGTTCTACGAGCAGTACTTC.

This clonotype was counted only a few times. The rearrangement links TRBV7-2 to TRBJ2-7; D is unresolved. V was trimmed by 2 bases and J by 7 bases, leaving 15 bases between them. The V gene's germline CDR1 is SGHTA and CDR2 FQGNSA. This CDR3 is built from 14 residues. The chain's CDR3 is CASSLTGALGEQYF. The CDR3 coding sequence is TGTGCCAGCAGCTTAACTGGCGCTCTGGGGGAGCAGTACTTC.

The chain has TRBV6-1 and TRBJ2-2; perhaps TRBD2 as D (6 bases). Trimming shortened V by 8 bases and J by 6 bases, and 22 bases separated the two germline ends. CDR3 length: 16 residues. Germline CDR1 reads MNHNS; CDR2 reads SASEGT. The DNA for the CDR3 is TGTGCCAGCCTGGGTGAGGAAGGGGAGGAGGCCGGGGAGCTGTTTTTT. Translating gives CASLGEEGEEAGELFF.

This clonotype showed up just a few times. The chain is built from TRBV7-9 and TRBJ2-1; TRBD1 matches at 8 bases. Germline V CDR1 and CDR2: SEHNR, FQNEAQ (reference sequence). This CDR3 contains 16 residues. The ends lost 1 base at V and 4 bases at J; junction bases unmatched: 6. The CDR3 DNA is TGTGCCAGCAGCTTAGTGGGACAGGCCCTTTACAATGAGCAGTTCTTC. This translates into CASSLVGQALYNEQFF.

CDR3 loop: CASSQSRDPEYEQYF. Written as DNA, the CDR3 is TGCGCCAGCAGCCAATCTCGGGACCCCGAGTACGAGCAGTACTTC. This rearrangement joins TRBV4-1 to TRBJ2-7; perhaps D is TRBD1 or TRBD2 (5 bases each). Between the trimmed V and J ends, which lost 2 bases and 4 bases, there was a span of 15 bases. The CDR3 contains 15 residues. In germline, CDR1 is MGHRA, CDR2 YSYEKL.

This clonotype was seen a single time. V usage is TRBV10-3 and J usage is TRBJ2-1; 8 nucleotides line up with TRBD2. CDR1 is ENHRY, CDR2 SYGVKD, per germline. Trimming removed 8 bases from V and 7 bases from J; junction bases left unmatched: 10. The CDR3 is made up of 14 amino acids. Here the CDR3 reads CAIEAGTRLNEQFF. The CDR3 coding sequence is TGTGCCATCGAGGCCGGGACTAGACTTAATGAGCAGTTCTTC.

The gene calls are TRBV7-2 and TRBJ1-6; possibly TRBD1 for D (6 bases). The V gene's germline CDR1 is SGHTA and CDR2 FQGNSA. This CDR3 is 13 amino acids long. Between the trimmed V and J ends, which lost 1 base and 10 bases, there was a span of 8 bases. The CDR3 sequence is CASSLVGGSPLHF. The CDR3 nucleotides are TGTGCCAGCAGCTTAGTAGGGGGATCACCCCTCCACTTT.

This chain uses TRBV7-9 with TRBJ2-7; tentatively, D is TRBD1 (6 bases). Germline V gives CDR1 SEHNR, CDR2 FQNEAQ (reference sequence). Between the trimmed V and J ends, which lost 5 bases and 4 bases, there was a span of 15 bases. The CDR3 is 14 amino acids. The CDR3 DNA is TGTGCCAGCAGCGTTAATAGTGACAGGTACGAGCAGTACTTC. Translated: CASSVNSDRYEQYF.

J is TRBJ2-1 and V is TRBV12-5, with D maybe TRBD2 (5 bases). CDR3 length: 16 amino acids. V was pared by 4 bases and J by 7 bases, with 20 bases between. Looked up from germline, CDR1 is LGHNT and CDR2 is FRNRAP. CDR3 region: CASGSQRPGLRNEQFF. The CDR3 nucleotides read TGTGCTAGTGGTTCTCAGCGGCCGGGATTGAGGAATGAGCAGTTCTTC.

This chain joins TRBV4-2 and TRBJ2-7, with TRBD2 matching 10 bases. This CDR3 is 17 amino acids long. Trimming at V came to 3 bases and at J to 2 bases, leaving 10 bases not matched to a gene. Germline CDR1 LGHNA, CDR2 YNFKEQ. The CDR3 sequence is CASSHAGTSDYTYEQYF. In DNA, the CDR3 is TGTGCCAGCAGCCATGCCGGGACTAGCGACTATACCTACGAGCAGTACTTC.

J is TRBJ2-4 and V is TRBV20-1, with TRBD2 matching 9 bases. Losses at the gene ends were 5 bases for V and 4 bases for J; bases not matched to a gene: 12. The CDR3 is made up of 16 amino acids. CDR1 and CDR2 from the germline V gene are DFQATT and SNEGSKA (reference sequence). CDR3 sequence reads: CSAPRLADTRKNIQYF. CDR3 DNA: TGCAGTGCTCCTCGACTAGCGGACACTCGAAAAAACATTCAGTACTTC.

This clonotype has a handful of counts. The V gene is TRBV18, the J gene TRBJ2-3; 14 bases align to TRBD2. CDR1 is KGHSH, CDR2 LQKENI, per germline. Trimming removed 4 bases from V and 6 bases from J; junction bases left unmatched: 9. The CDR3 has 17 amino acids. CDR3 region: CASSHGLAGGPADTQYF. CDR3 sequence (DNA): TGTGCCAGCTCACATGGACTAGCGGGAGGTCCGGCGGATACGCAGTATTTT. Full variable domain (rest looked up from reference TRBV18 and TRBJ2-3): NAGVMQNPRHLVRRRGQEARLRCSPMKGHSHVYWYRQLPEEGLKFMVYLQKENIIDESGMPKERFSAEFPKEGPSILRIQQVVRGDSAAYFCASSHGLAGGPADTQYFGPGTRLTVL.

This chain uses TRBV9 with TRBJ2-1, with D possibly matching TRBD2 (6 bases). V lost 3 bases and J 2 bases, leaving 15 bases between the germline ends. There are 16 residues in the CDR3. Germline values: CDR1 SGDLS, CDR2 YYNGEE. This CDR3 reads CASSAPGDFPYNEQFF. In DNA, the CDR3 is TGTGCCAGCAGCGCCCCGGGGGACTTCCCCTACAATGAGCAGTTCTTC.